The 7 T cell receptor beta chains in this list originate from one sample, sequenced in a study of spatial heterogeneity in lung cancer. Time point defined: sample taken at primary tumor resection. Whole RNA was taken from tumor, nontumor lung or frozen PBMC; it was then sequenced unsorted. From the 5' RACE reads, TCRdb called clonotypes with MiXCR, one entry per CDR3 protein. The sample carries about 38,000 distinct CDR3 sequences, roughly 7.4% recorded once. The material sequenced was PBMCs, taken at surgery. The receptors originated from a male donor with early-stage non-small cell lung cancer.

This clonotype was found a few times. The chain carries TRBV21-1 and TRBJ2-1. TRBV21-1 is a recognized pseudogene. CDR3 length equals 14 residues. CDR3 sequence (DNA): TGTGCCAGCAGGAAGGATCCATCGGGCAATGAGCAGTTCTTC. This sequence encodes CASRKDPSGNEQFF.

This clonotype came up many times. This chain links TRBV13 with TRBJ2-3; 9 bases agree with TRBD2. With 3 bases clipped from V and 2 bases from J, the junction kept 6 bases outside the gene matches. Germline V gives CDR1 PRHDT, CDR2 FYEKMQ (reference sequence). CDR3 size: 16 residues. The CDR3 here is CASSFSLAGPTDTQYF. CDR3 sequence (DNA): TGTGCCAGCAGCTTCTCTCTAGCGGGGCCCACAGATACGCAGTATTTT.

This clonotype was seen only a few times. The chain joins TRBV7-9 to TRBJ1-1; D gene uncertain. The V and J ends lost 2 bases and 2 bases respectively, with 9 bases between them. Germline CDR1 and CDR2: SEHNR and FQNEAQ (reference sequence). This CDR3 has 14 residues. The CDR3 sequence is CASSLRQINTEAFF. The CDR3 DNA follows: TGTGCCAGCAGCTTAAGGCAGATCAACACTGAAGCTTTCTTT.

This clonotype was seen repeatedly, ten times or more. The chain has TRBV7-2 and TRBJ2-3; D unresolved. The CDR3 runs 15 residues. CDR1 and CDR2 from the germline V gene are SGHTA and FQGNSA. Trimming shortened V by 1 base and J by 5 bases, and 13 bases separated the two germline ends. This CDR3 reads CASSLDIGSGDTQYF. CDR3 sequence (DNA): TGTGCCAGCAGCTTAGATATAGGGTCGGGAGATACGCAGTATTTT. Full variable domain (missing parts from reference TRBV7-2 and TRBJ2-3): GAGVSQSPSNKVTEKGKDVELRCDPISGHTALYWYRQSLGQGLEFLIYFQGNSAPDKSGLPSDRFSAERTGGSVSTLTIQRTQQEDSAVYLCASSLDIGSGDTQYFGPGTRLTVL.

This clonotype appeared a few times. V is TRBV7-3 and J is TRBJ2-3; D is unclear. CDR1 and CDR2 (germline): SGHTA, FQGTGA. With 1 base removed from V and 2 bases from J, the gap between germline ends came to 4 bases. There are 13 residues in the CDR3. DNA for the CDR3: TGTGCCAGCAGCTTAAAGTACACAGATACGCAGTATTTT. This sequence encodes CASSLKYTDTQYF. Looking up the rest from reference TRBV7-3 and TRBJ2-3 gives the full variable domain: GAGVSQTPSNKVTEKGKYVELRCDPISGHTALYWYRQSLGQGPEFLIYFQGTGAADDSGLPNDRFFAVRPEGSVSTLKIQRTERGDSAVYLCASSLKYTDTQYFGPGTRLTVL.

This clonotype was seen ten or more times. The CDR3 DNA sequence: TGCAGTGCTTTGGGACAGGGGGCTAATTCACCCCTCCACTTT. This gives the protein CSALGQGANSPLHF. The chain combines TRBV20-1 with TRBJ1-6; 12 nucleotides agree with TRBD1. The J segment lost 6 bases and the V segment lost 5 bases, leaving 2 bases of the junction unmatched. Looked up from germline, CDR1 is DFQATT and CDR2 is SNEGSKA (reference sequence). This CDR3 is 14 amino acids long.

This clonotype was found many times. The chain links TRBV13 to TRBJ2-5, with a weak D call TRBD2 (5 bases). This CDR3 is 14 amino acids long. The germline gives CDR1 PRHDT, CDR2 FYEKMQ (reference sequence). The ends were cut back, 3 bases at V and 2 bases at J, with 10 bases in the middle. CDR3 region: CASSLRVVQETQYF. The CDR3 nucleotides read TGTGCCAGCAGCTTGCGGGTAGTACAAGAGACCCAGTACTTC.